This T cell receptor (beta chain) was obtained from a study of STAT3 mutations in large granular lymphocyte leukemia. This clone was seen just once. What it recognizes is unknown. Germline CDR1 reads GTSNPN; CDR2 reads SVGIG (reference sequence). With 5 bases clipped from V and 6 bases from J, the junction kept 7 bases outside the gene matches. This CDR3 region has 14 residues. Notes on the study in general: Every T-LGLL patient had at least one immunodominant TCRbeta clonotype.

Using immunoSEQ multiplex PCR, the repertoire was profiled, and TCRdb retains in-frame clones only, with some absent. The data show 35,000 to 50,000 clones, roughly 81% seen once. V is TRBV30 and J is TRBJ2-3; 11 nucleotides line up with TRBD2. The receptor was derived from a human donor with T large granular lymphocyte leukemia. Some clones in this sample may be carry-over from other donors' samples. Sequencing input: PBMCs. CDR3 coding DNA: TGTGCCTGGGGAGTAGCGGGGGGGGCCGATACGCAGTATTTT. The encoded protein is CAWGVAGGADTQYF.